Here is one TCR beta chain with its context. This sample stems from a study of blood T cell repertoires in COVID-19. In the study overall: Specimens from acute and convalescent COVID-19 originated in the United States, Italy and Spain.

The assay was immunoSEQ multiplex PCR, and TCRdb's table has in-frame clones only and misses some. Of more than 250,000 clones listed, 70% to 90% are singletons. Sequenced material: peripheral blood. The receptor was isolated from a woman in her fifties or sixties with COVID-19, enrolled during active disease.

As DNA, the CDR3 is TGCGCCAGCAGCCAACTCGGGGGTTCAGGGAGCACAGATACGCAGTATTTT. It translates to CASSQLGGSGSTDTQYF. The V call is TRBV4-1, the J call TRBJ2-3; possible D gene TRBD2, 6 bases. Trimming cost V 2 bases and J 0 bases, with 15 bases left between them. Germline V gene data show CDR1 as MGHRA and CDR2 as YSYEKL. CDR3 length equals 17 residues.